A selection of T cell receptor beta chains follows, all from one sample in a study of blood T cell repertoires in COVID-19. Using immunoSEQ multiplex PCR, the repertoire was profiled, and TCRdb retains in-frame clones only, with some absent. The sample gives tens of thousands of clones, more than 85% of which show up once; roughly 5% is in the top ten. The sample comprised peripheral blood. These receptors were obtained from a human donor in a cohort sampled during active COVID-19. The CDR3 runs from the conserved cysteine through the conserved F or W. The D gene is left open where the match is weak. Not every row has a clone size; where given, it reads once, few, many or a size class.

V gene	J gene	D gene	clone size	CDR3 DNA	CDR3 protein
TRBV2	TRBJ2-1	NA	NA	TGTGCCAGCAGACAAAAGACAGGCGACAATGAGCAGTTCTTC	CASRQKTGDNEQFF
TRBV19	TRBJ1-5	TRBD1	NA	TGTGCCAGTAGTTTTTCTCCGGGACAGTATAGCAATCAGCCCCAGCATTTT	CASSFSPGQYSNQPQHF
TRBV7-2	TRBJ1-2	NA	NA	TGTGCCAGCAGCTTAAGGGGGGGAGTCTATGGCTACACCTTC	CASSLRGGVYGYTF
TRBV18	TRBJ1-4	TRBD1	NA	TGTGCCAGCTCTCCGACCTCCGGGACAGTTAATGAAAAACTGTTTTTT	CASSPTSGTVNEKLFF
TRBV7-8	TRBJ2-7	TRBD2	NA	TGTGCCAGCAGCCAGGGACTAGCGGGGAACTACGAGCAGTACTTC	CASSQGLAGNYEQYF
TRBV9	TRBJ1-5	NA	NA	TGTGCCAGCAGCGTAGTCGTTGTGCGGGACGGAAACAATCAGCCCCAGCATTTT	CASSVVVVRDGNNQPQHF
TRBV27	TRBJ1-1	TRBD1	NA	TGTGCCAGCAGTTTCGCGGACAGGTGGCCAGGGACCACTGAAGCTTTCTTT	CASSFADRWPGTTEAFF
TRBV14	TRBJ2-7	NA	NA	TGTGCCAGCAGCCACTTTGTCTACGAGCAGTACTTC	CASSHFVYEQYF
TRBV12-3/TRBV12-4	TRBJ2-3	NA	NA	TGTGCCAGCAGTTCCGGGATTATAGATACGCAGTATTTT	CASSSGIIDTQYF
TRBV9	TRBJ1-2	NA	once	TGTGCCAGCAGCGGGACCGGGACACGGGAGGCCTACACCTTC	CASSGTGTREAYTF